This T cell receptor beta chain was documented in a study of PD-1 blockade in classical Hodgkin lymphoma. Study conclusions and caveats: Complete responders entered with baseline diversity on par with newly diagnosed patients, the results showed. Researchers reported that CD4+ TCR diversity, though not CD8+, rose significantly by C4D1. Differences between repertoires have undefined causes, possibly disease activity or prior therapy.

Comment on this clone: Its antigen is currently unknown.

Clones were read by immunoSEQ multiplex PCR, and TCRdb kept only the in-frame ones, dropping some. This sample has approximately 99,000 clones, with about four fifths found just once. All patients experienced relapse after autologous stem cell transplantation, and brentuximab vedotin exposure was variable. The best responses consisted of complete response, partial response or progressive disease. Losses at the gene ends were 4 bases for V and 5 bases for J; bases not matched to a gene: 4. This CDR3 region has 12 residues. CDR1 and CDR2 (germline): SQVTM, ANQGSEA. This chain connects TRBV29-1 to TRBJ1-2; 7 bases are a match to TRBD1. The receptor's source is a human donor with classical Hodgkin lymphoma. The specimen comprised peripheral blood mononuclear cells (PBMCs), sampled before the second cycle of nivolumab. CDR3 residues: CSVGDRAYGYTF. CDR3 nucleotide sequence: TGCAGCGTTGGTGACAGGGCTTATGGCTACACCTTC. The full variable domain, rest sourced from reference TRBV29-1 and TRBJ1-2, is SAVISQKPSRDICQRGTSLTIQCQVDSQVTMMFWYRQQPGQSLTLIATANQGSEATYESGFVIDKFPISRPNLTFSTLTVSNMSPEDSSIYLCSVGDRAYGYTFGSGTRLTVV.